Below, 20 T cell receptor beta chains from the same sample are listed, as sequenced in a study of T cell repertoires in cytomegalovirus infection. TCRdb ran MiXCR on the reads and lists one entry per CDR3 protein. The repertoire holds 350,000 to 500,000 distinct CDR3 sequences, with approximately 31% as singletons. The sample taken for sequencing was PBMCs. The source of these receptors is a human donor in good health (CMV status not recorded). Some clones in this sample may be carry-over from other donors' samples.

The gene calls are TRBV24-1 and TRBJ1-1; maybe TRBD1 (6 bases). The CDR3 extends over 14 amino acids. V lost 4 bases and J lost 4, with 12 bases in between. CDR1 and CDR2 from the germline V gene are KGHDR and SFDVKD. CDR3 residues: CATSERGGGTEAFF. DNA of the CDR3: TGTGCCACCAGTGAACGAGGAGGGGGCACTGAAGCTTTCTTT.

Many counts were recorded for this clonotype. The rearrangement uses TRBV5-5 and TRBJ1-5; D call uncertain. V lost 1 base and J 0 bases, leaving 11 bases between the germline ends. Germline loops: CDR1 SGHKS, CDR2 YYEKEE (reference sequence). The CDR3 has 16 residues. CDR3 nucleotides: TGTGCCAGCAGCTTGAGGGCAACCCATAGCAATCAGCCCCAGCATTTT. It translates to CASSLRATHSNQPQHF. Full variable domain (rest looked up from reference TRBV5-5 and TRBJ1-5): DAGVTQSPTHLIKTRGQQVTLRCSPISGHKSVSWYQQVLGQGPQFIFQYYEKEERGRGNFPDRFSARQFPNYSSELNVNALLLGDSALYLCASSLRATHSNQPQHFGDGTRLSIL.

This clonotype came up a few times. The chain carries TRBV4-3 and TRBJ1-4; a weak D match, TRBD1 (5 bases). The germline gives CDR1 LGHNA, CDR2 YSLEER. The CDR3 contains 16 residues. V dropped 0 bases and J dropped 5 bases, with 13 bases sitting between them. The chain's CDR3 is CASSQDGTGRNEKLFF. CDR3 coding DNA: TGCGCCAGCAGCCAAGATGGAACAGGAAGAAATGAAAAACTGTTTTTT.

V and J are TRBV7-8 and TRBJ2-5; D gene uncertain. The germline V gene has CDR1 SGHVS and CDR2 FQNEAQ. The CDR3 covers 12 residues. V gave up 2 bases and J gave up 6 bases, with 7 bases separating them. CDR3 sequence (DNA): TGTGCCAGCAGCTTAACACAGCAGACCCAGTACTTC. As protein: CASSLTQQTQYF.

This chain links TRBV20-1 with TRBJ2-4; 10 nucleotides align to TRBD2. Germline V lookup: CDR1 DFQATT, CDR2 SNEGSKA (reference sequence). Germline trimming cut 0 bases from V and 0 bases from J; bases unmatched to any gene: 8. This CDR3 spans 18 amino acids. CDR3 DNA sequence: TGCAGTGCTAGAGAACAGCGGGGGGGCGATCTAGCCAAAAACATTCAGTACTTC. Translation: CSAREQRGGDLAKNIQYF.

This clonotype was seen only a few times. The CDR3 region is CASSQSQGAAGNTIYF. The CDR3 region has the DNA TGCGCCAGCAGCCAATCCCAGGGGGCGGCTGGAAACACCATATATTTT. The chain joins TRBV4-1 to TRBJ1-3; 8 bases align to TRBD1. Trimming at V came to 2 bases and at J to 2 bases, leaving 5 bases not matched to a gene. Germline loops: CDR1 MGHRA, CDR2 YSYEKL. CDR3 size: 16 residues.

Note on this clonotype: The germline gene is not matched at one end of the junction; a read error may be the cause. The CDR3 protein is CATLDDGLETPYF. The CDR3 bases are TGTGCCACCTTAGATGACGGCCTGGAGACCCCGTACTTC. The J gene is TRBJ2-5, the V gene TRBV6-1; no reliable D call. CDR1 is MNHNS and CDR2 is SASEGT in the germline V gene. This CDR3 region has 13 residues.

This clonotype was seen repeatedly, ten times or more. The V gene is TRBV7-6, the J gene TRBJ2-7; TRBD1 matches 7 bases. CDR1 SGHVS and CDR2 FNYEAQ come from the germline V gene. There are 18 residues in the CDR3. Germline trimming cut 4 bases from V and 4 bases from J; bases unmatched to any gene: 19. CDR3 in amino acids: CASSSVIKGAQGKYEQYF. The CDR3 DNA reads as TGTGCCAGCAGCTCTGTTATAAAGGGGGCGCAGGGAAAGTACGAGCAGTACTTC.

Ten or more counts support this clonotype. The chain links TRBV29-1 to TRBJ2-1; perhaps TRBD2 as D (5 bases). Germline V gene sequence: CDR1 SQVTM, CDR2 ANQGSEA. V was pared by 2 bases and J by 0 bases, with 8 bases between. The CDR3 totals 14 residues. CDR3 nucleotides: TGCAGCGTTGAAAGGGAGAGCTCCTACAATGAGCAGTTCTTC. Its translation: CSVERESSYNEQFF.

The chain uses TRBV12-3 or TRBV12-4 and TRBJ1-1; 8 nucleotides align to TRBD1. The CDR3 runs 16 residues. Trimming cost V 0 bases and J 3 bases; bases outside gene matches: 6. In nucleotides, the CDR3 is TGTGCCAGCAGTTTAGCCAGGACAGGGAGAGACACTGAAGCTTTCTTT. Translating gives CASSLARTGRDTEAFF.

This clonotype has ten or more counts. The V gene is TRBV7-2, the J gene TRBJ1-5; no definite D call. The CDR3 covers 13 residues. Between the trimmed V and J ends, which lost 0 bases and 7 bases, there was a span of 7 bases. Germline lookup yields CDR1 SGHTA and CDR2 FQGNSA. The CDR3 spells CASSLALGQPQHF. The DNA of the CDR3 is TGTGCCAGCAGCTTAGCGCTGGGGCAGCCCCAGCATTTT.

Points on this clonotype: This may be a read error, as it is one base from a much larger clone. The chain has TRBV7-8 and TRBJ1-6; TRBD1 matches at 12 bases. CDR3 length equals 16 residues. Germline CDR1 is SGHVS and CDR2 is FQNEAQ. The CDR3 sequence: CASSPGTGGFNSPLRF. Here the CDR3 DNA reads TGTGCCAGCAGCCCGGGGACAGGGGGCTTCAATTCACCCCTCCGCTTT.

V gene TRBV19 combines with J gene TRBJ2-1, with 10 bases identical to TRBD1. The germline V gene has CDR1 LNHDA and CDR2 SQIVND (reference sequence). CDR3 size: 17 residues. The ends lost 5 bases at V and 6 bases at J; junction bases unmatched: 13. The CDR3 region is CASSGLRGTGVFNEQFF. In DNA form, the CDR3 reads TGTGCCAGTAGTGGCCTCCGAGGGACAGGGGTTTTCAATGAGCAGTTCTTC.

In this sample, this clonotype turned up a few times. The gene calls are TRBV20-1 and TRBJ1-6; D unclear. Looked up from germline, CDR1 is DFQATT and CDR2 is SNEGSKA (reference sequence). There are 13 residues in the CDR3. Deletions cut 3 bases from V and 0 bases from J, with 3 bases between. The DNA for the CDR3 is TGCAGTGCTAGCGGCTCCTATAATTCACCCCTCCACTTT. It is translated as CSASGSYNSPLHF.

V gene TRBV10-3 combines with J gene TRBJ1-4; D gene uncertain. The CDR3 runs 12 residues. V lost 3 bases to trimming and J lost 7 bases, with 6 bases between them. Germline CDR1 ENHRY, CDR2 SYGVKD. As DNA, the CDR3 is TGTGCCATCAGTGATCGGGGTGAAAAACTGTTTTTT. It yields the protein CAISDRGEKLFF.

The chain carries TRBV24-1 and TRBJ1-2, with D tentatively TRBD1 (5 bases). Germline V CDR1 and CDR2: KGHDR, SFDVKD. The CDR3 is made up of 15 amino acids. V lost 3 bases, J lost 5 bases, and 15 bases lay in between. The CDR3 DNA reads as TGTGCCACCAGTGATGGGACGCGGTGGGAGTATGGCTACACCTTC. This codes for CATSDGTRWEYGYTF.

A few counts support this clonotype. The chain combines TRBV6-5 with TRBJ2-7; a weak D match, TRBD2 (5 bases). The CDR3 extends over 14 amino acids. Trimming pared 4 bases from V and 2 bases from J, leaving 12 bases between. The germline V gene encodes CDR1 MNHEY and CDR2 SVGAGI. CDR3 in amino acids: CASSSRRDPYEQYF. Written as DNA, the CDR3 is TGTGCCAGCAGTTCCCGTCGGGATCCCTACGAGCAGTACTTC.

This clonotype was recorded a few times. The V gene is TRBV5-4, the J gene TRBJ1-2, with 9 bases identical to TRBD1. The CDR3 length is 17 residues. The ends lost 0 bases at V and 4 bases at J; junction bases unmatched: 10. The germline CDR1 and CDR2 sequences are SGHNT and YYREEE (reference sequence). The CDR3: CASSLDRGLSQGYGYTF. DNA for the CDR3: TGTGCCAGCAGCTTGGACAGGGGGCTCTCTCAAGGCTATGGCTACACCTTC.

V is TRBV12-3 or TRBV12-4 and J is TRBJ2-2; 8 bases are a match to TRBD2. With 2 bases clipped from V and 2 bases from J, the junction kept 7 bases outside the gene matches. The length of the CDR3 is 17 residues. The CDR3 is CASSLWAGGRNTGELFF. CDR3 nucleotides: TGTGCCAGCAGTTTATGGGCGGGGGGCCGTAACACCGGGGAGCTGTTTTTT.

V is TRBV2 and J is TRBJ2-7; 9 nucleotides agree with TRBD1. The germline gives CDR1 SNHLY, CDR2 FYNNEI. The CDR3 runs 16 residues. The trim removed 8 bases at V and 2 bases at J, leaving 13 bases unmatched. Written as DNA, the CDR3 is TGTGCCAGCGCTGGGACCCCGGGACAGGGAGCCTACGAGCAGTACTTC. Amino acid sequence: CASAGTPGQGAYEQYF.